This T cell receptor beta chain was recorded in a study of T cell responses to AZD1222 COVID-19 vaccine. Study background: Pooled samples include second doses given at about 4 or 12 weeks. Study findings and constraints: In a largely white British group with more females than males, clonal diversity was possibly underestimated. In the spike-specific TCR repertoire, nearly half reportedly target unmutated variant regions. Researchers took repertoire samples only after the peak T cell response had come.

After removal of 3 bases from V and 5 bases from J, the junction contained 10 bases not matched to a gene. The CDR3 length is 17 residues. Per germline, CDR1 SGHRS and CDR2 YFSETQ. TCRdb keeps only in-frame clones here, not all; method: immunoSEQ multiplex PCR. The table has around 110,000 clones, 85% to 95% seen once; the top ten hold 2.5% to 3.5%. Points on this clone: What it recognizes is unknown.

V and J are TRBV5-1 and TRBJ2-2, with 10 bases that match TRBD2. The clonotype comes from an adult in good health. The sample consisted of peripheral blood, taken on day 0 of AZD1222 vaccination. CDR3 DNA: TGCGCCAGCAGCTCCTTTAGCGGGAGGAGTGGGACCGGGGAGCTGTTTTTT. It specifies CASSSFSGRSGTGELFF. Drawing the rest from reference TRBV5-1 and TRBJ2-2, the complete variable domain is KAGVTQTPRYLIKTRGQQVTLSCSPISGHRSVSWYQQTPGQGLQFLFEYFSETQRNKGNFPGRFSGRQFSNSRSEMNVSTLELGDSALYLCASSSFSGRSGTGELFFGEGSRLTVL.